The T cell receptor beta chain under discussion was sequenced for a study of cytomegalovirus exposure and HLA in healthy donors. About the study: The 120 or so validation repertoires used a platform that matched the one used for the approximately 670 first-cohort repertoires, as a later analysis reported. Study-wide results and caveats: Cytomegalovirus-associated status was assigned to around 160 TCR beta chains. The study found most TCR sequences rare, yet found some public TCRs in many donors.

Data came from immunoSEQ multiplex PCR; TCRdb stores just in-frame clones and leaves some out. In the table there are roughly 270,000 clones, 85% to 90% of which are singletons. For this clone: Its cognate antigen is unknown.

This clonotype originated in a woman under 30 in good health and CMV-seronegative. Material for sequencing was PBMCs.

This chain's CDR3 is CSVAGRASYEQYF. DNA for the CDR3: TGCAGCGTTGCCGGGAGGGCGTCGTACGAGCAGTACTTC. V is TRBV29-1 and J is TRBJ2-7, with 8 bases fitting TRBD2. CDR1 and CDR2 from the germline V gene are SQVTM and ANQGSEA. The ends lost 4 bases at V and 4 bases at J; junction bases unmatched: 6. The CDR3 sequence is 13 residues long.